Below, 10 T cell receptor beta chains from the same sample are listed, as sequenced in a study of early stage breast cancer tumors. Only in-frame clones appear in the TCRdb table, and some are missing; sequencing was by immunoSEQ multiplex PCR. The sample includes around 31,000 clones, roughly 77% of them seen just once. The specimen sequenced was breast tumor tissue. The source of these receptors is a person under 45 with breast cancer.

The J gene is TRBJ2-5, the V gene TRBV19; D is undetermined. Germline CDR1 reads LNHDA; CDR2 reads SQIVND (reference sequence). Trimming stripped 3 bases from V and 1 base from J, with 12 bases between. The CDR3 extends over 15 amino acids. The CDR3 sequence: CASSIASGSQETQYF. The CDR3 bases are TGTGCCAGTAGTATTGCGAGTGGCTCCCAAGAGACCCAGTACTTC.

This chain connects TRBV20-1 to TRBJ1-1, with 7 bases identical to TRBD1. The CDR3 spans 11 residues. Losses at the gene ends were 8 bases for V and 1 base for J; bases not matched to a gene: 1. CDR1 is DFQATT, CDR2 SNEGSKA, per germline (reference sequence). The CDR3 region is CSPGGNTEAFF. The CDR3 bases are TGCAGTCCAGGGGGGAACACTGAAGCTTTCTTT.

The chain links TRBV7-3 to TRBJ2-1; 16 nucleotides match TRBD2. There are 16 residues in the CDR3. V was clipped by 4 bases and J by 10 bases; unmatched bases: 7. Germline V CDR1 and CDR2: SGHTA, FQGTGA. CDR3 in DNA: TGTGCCAGCAGCTCCCAGGGACTAGCGGGAGGGGGCGAGCAGTTCTTC. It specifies CASSSQGLAGGGEQFF.

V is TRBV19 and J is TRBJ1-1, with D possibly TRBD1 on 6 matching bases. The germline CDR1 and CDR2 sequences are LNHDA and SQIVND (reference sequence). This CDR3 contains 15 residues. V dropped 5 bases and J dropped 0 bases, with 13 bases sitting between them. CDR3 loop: CASSPGTTMNTEAFF. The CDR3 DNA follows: TGTGCCAGTAGTCCCGGGACAACCATGAACACTGAAGCTTTCTTT.

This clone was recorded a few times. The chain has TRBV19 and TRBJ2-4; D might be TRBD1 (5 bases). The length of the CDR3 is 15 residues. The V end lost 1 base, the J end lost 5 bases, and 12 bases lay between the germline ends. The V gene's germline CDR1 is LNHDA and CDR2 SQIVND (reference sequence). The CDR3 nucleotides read TGTGCCAGTAGTATAGCAGGGCAGGCGGAAAACATTCAGTACTTC. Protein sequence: CASSIAGQAENIQYF.

CDR3 bases: TGCGCCAGCACTTACTATGGGGGCACTGAAGCTTTCTTT. Amino acids: CASTYYGGTEAFF. The chain links TRBV10-2 to TRBJ1-1; maybe TRBD1 (5 bases). Trimming took off 7 bases at V and 4 bases at J, with 13 bases between the two ends. The CDR3 totals 13 residues. Per germline, CDR1 WSHSY and CDR2 SAAADI.

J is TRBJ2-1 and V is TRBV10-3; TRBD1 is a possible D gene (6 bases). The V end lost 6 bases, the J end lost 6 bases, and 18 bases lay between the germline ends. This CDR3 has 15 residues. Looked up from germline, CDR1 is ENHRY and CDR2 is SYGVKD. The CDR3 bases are TGTGCCATCAGAGAGGGGGTCGGGGACGTCAATGAGCAGTTCTTC. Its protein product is CAIREGVGDVNEQFF.

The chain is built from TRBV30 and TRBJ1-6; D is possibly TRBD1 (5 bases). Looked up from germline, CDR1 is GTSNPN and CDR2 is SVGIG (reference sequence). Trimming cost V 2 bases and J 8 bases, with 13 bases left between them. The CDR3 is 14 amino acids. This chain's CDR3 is CAWSPDLGDSPLHF. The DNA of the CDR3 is TGTGCCTGGAGTCCAGACTTAGGGGATTCACCCCTCCACTTT.

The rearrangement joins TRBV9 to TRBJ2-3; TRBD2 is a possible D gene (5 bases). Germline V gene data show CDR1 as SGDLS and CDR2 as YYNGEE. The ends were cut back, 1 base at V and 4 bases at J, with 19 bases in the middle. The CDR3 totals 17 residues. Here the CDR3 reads CASSVNSPLAAADTQYF. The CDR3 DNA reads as TGTGCCAGCAGCGTAAATAGCCCCCTAGCAGCGGCAGATACGCAGTATTTT.

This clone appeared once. In DNA form, the CDR3 reads TGTGCCAGCAGAGAACTAGCGGGAGGGCCGGTGGGGACCCAGTACTTC. Translated, it gives CASRELAGGPVGTQYF. This sequence joins TRBV6-1 and TRBJ2-5; 13 bases map to TRBD2. The germline CDR1 and CDR2 sequences are MNHNS and SASEGT. The V and J ends lost 6 bases and 7 bases, in that order; junction bases with no gene match: 11. The CDR3 covers 16 residues.